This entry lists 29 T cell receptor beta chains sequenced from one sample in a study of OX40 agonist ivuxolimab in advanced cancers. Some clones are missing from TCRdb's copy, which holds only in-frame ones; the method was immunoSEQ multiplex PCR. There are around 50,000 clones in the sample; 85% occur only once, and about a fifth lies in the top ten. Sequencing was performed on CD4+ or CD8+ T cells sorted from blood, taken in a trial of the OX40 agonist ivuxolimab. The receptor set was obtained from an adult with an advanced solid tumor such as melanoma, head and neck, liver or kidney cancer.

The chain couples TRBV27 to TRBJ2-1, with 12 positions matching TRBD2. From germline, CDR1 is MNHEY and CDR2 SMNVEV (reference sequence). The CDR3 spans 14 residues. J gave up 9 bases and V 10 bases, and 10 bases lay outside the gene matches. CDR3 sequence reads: CATRRLAGGPEQFF. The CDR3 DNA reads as TGTGCCACCAGACGGCTAGCGGGGGGGCCTGAGCAGTTCTTC.

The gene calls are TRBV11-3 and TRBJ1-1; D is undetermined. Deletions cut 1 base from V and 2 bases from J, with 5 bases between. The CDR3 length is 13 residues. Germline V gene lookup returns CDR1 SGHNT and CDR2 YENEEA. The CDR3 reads CASSLAANTEAFF. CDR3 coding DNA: TGTGCCAGCAGCTTAGCAGCTAACACTGAAGCTTTCTTT.

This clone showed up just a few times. In DNA form, the CDR3 reads TGTGCCAGCAGTGAAGCGCGGCAAGATAATTCACCCCTCCACTTT. The encoded protein is CASSEARQDNSPLHF. This chain links TRBV6-1 with TRBJ1-6, with D uncertain. Between the trimmed V and J ends, which lost 0 bases and 5 bases, there was a span of 8 bases. The CDR3 runs 15 residues. Germline CDR1 MNHNS, CDR2 SASEGT.

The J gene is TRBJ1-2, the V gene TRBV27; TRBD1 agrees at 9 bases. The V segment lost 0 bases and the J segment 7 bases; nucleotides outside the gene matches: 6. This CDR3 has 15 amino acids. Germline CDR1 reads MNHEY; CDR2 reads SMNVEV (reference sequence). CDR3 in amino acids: CASSLSGTGLVGYTF. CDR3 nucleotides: TGTGCCAGCAGTTTATCCGGGACAGGGTTGGTTGGCTACACCTTC.

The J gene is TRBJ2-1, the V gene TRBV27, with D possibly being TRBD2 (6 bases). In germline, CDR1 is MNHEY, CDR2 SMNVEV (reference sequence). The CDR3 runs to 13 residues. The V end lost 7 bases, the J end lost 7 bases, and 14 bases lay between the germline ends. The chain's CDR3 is CASKVGGRNEQFF. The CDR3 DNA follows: TGTGCCAGCAAGGTGGGGGGAAGGAATGAGCAGTTCTTC.

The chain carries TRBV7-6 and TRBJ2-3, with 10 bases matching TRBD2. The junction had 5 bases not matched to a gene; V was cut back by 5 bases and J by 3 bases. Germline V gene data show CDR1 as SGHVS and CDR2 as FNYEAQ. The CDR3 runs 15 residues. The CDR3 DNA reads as TGTGCCAGCAGCGCCAGCGGGGGGGGGACAGATACGCAGTATTTT. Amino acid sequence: CASSASGGGTDTQYF.

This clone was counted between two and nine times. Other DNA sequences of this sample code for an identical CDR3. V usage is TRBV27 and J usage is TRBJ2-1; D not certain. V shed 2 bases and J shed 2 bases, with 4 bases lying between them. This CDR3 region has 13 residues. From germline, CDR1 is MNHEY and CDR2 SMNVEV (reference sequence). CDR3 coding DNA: TGTGCCAGCAGTTTAAGCCCCTACAATGAGCAGTTCTTC. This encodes CASSLSPYNEQFF.

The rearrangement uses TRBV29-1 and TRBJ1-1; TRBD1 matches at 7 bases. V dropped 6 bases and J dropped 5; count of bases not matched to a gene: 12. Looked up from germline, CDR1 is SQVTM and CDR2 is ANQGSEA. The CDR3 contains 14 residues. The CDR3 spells CSVLRTGLGTEAFF. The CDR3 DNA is TGCAGCGTCCTCCGGACAGGCCTGGGGACTGAAGCTTTCTTT.

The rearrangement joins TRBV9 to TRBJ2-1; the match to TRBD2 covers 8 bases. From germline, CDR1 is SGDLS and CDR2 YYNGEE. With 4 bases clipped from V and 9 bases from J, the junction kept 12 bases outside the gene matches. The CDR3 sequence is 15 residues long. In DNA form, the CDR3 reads TGTGCCAGCAGCCCCACGGGGGGGCCTCGGGTTGAGCAGTTCTTC. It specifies CASSPTGGPRVEQFF.

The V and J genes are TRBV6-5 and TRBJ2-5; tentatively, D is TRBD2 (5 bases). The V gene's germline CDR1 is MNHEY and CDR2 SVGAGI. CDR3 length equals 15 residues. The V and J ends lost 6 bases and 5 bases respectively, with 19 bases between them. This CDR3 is CASSPLPDRGETQYF. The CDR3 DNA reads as TGTGCCAGCAGCCCTCTCCCCGACCGCGGGGAGACCCAGTACTTC.

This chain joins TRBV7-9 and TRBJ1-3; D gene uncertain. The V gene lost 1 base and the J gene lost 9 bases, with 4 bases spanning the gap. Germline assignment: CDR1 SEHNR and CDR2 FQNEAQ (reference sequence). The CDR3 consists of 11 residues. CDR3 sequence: CASSLGGTIYF. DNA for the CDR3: TGTGCCAGCAGCTTAGGTGGCACCATATATTTT.

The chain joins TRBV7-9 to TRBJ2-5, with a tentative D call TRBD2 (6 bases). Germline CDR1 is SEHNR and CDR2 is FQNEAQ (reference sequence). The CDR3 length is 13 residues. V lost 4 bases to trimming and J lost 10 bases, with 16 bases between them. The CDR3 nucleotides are TGTGCCAGCAGCTCCACTAGTCTGGAGGGCCAGTACTTC. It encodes CASSSTSLEGQYF.

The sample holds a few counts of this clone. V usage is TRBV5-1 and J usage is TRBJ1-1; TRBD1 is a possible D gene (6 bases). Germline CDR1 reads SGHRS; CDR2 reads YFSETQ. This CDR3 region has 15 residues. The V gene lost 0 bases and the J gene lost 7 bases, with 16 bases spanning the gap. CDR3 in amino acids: CASSLAVSGAGEAFF. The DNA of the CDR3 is TGCGCCAGCAGCTTGGCCGTTTCAGGGGCAGGTGAAGCTTTCTTT.

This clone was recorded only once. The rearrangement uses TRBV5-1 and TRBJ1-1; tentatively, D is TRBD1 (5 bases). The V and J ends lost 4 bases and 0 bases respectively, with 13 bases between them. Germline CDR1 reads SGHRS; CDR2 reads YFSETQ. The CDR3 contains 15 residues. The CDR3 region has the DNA TGCGCCAGCAGCCCACGACTGGGGCTGAACACTGAAGCTTTCTTT. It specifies CASSPRLGLNTEAFF.

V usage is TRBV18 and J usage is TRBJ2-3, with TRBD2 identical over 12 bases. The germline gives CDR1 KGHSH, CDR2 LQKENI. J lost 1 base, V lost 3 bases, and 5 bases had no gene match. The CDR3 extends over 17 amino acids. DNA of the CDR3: TGTGCCAGCTCACCTAGGACTAGCGGGGATCGCACAGATACGCAGTATTTT. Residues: CASSPRTSGDRTDTQYF. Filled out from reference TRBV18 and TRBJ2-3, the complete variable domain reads NAGVMQNPRHLVRRRGQEARLRCSPMKGHSHVYWYRQLPEEGLKFMVYLQKENIIDESGMPKERFSAEFPKEGPSILRIQQVVRGDSAAYFCASSPRTSGDRTDTQYFGPGTRLTVL.

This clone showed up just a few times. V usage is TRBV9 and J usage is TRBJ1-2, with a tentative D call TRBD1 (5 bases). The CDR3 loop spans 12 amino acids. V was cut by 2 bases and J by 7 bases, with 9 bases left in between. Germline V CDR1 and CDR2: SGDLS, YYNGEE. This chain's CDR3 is CASSVGGPGYTF. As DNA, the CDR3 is TGTGCCAGCAGCGTCGGGGGACCTGGCTACACCTTC.

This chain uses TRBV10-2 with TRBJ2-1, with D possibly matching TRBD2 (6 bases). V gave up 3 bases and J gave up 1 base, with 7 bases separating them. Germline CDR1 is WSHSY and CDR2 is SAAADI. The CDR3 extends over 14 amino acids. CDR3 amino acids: CASSDLASYNEQFF. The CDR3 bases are TGCGCCAGCAGTGACCTAGCGTCCTACAATGAGCAGTTCTTC.

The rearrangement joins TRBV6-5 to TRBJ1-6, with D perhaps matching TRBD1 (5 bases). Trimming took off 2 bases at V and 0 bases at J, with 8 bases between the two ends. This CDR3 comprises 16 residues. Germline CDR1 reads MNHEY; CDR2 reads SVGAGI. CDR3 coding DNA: TGTGCCAGCAGTTACAAGGGGAGCTCCTATAATTCACCCCTCCACTTT. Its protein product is CASSYKGSSYNSPLHF.

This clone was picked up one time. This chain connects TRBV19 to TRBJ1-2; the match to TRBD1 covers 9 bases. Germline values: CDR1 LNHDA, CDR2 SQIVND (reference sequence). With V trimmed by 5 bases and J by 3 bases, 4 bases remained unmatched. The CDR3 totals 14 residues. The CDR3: CASSVQGAYYGYTF. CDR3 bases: TGTGCCAGTAGTGTACAGGGGGCTTACTATGGCTACACCTTC.

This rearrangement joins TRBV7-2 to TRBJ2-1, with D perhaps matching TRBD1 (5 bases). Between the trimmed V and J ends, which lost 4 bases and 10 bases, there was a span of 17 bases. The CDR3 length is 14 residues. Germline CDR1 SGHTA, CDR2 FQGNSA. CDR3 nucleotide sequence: TGTGCCAGCAGCTCCTGGACACCCCCAGAAGAGCAGTTCTTC. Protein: CASSSWTPPEEQFF.

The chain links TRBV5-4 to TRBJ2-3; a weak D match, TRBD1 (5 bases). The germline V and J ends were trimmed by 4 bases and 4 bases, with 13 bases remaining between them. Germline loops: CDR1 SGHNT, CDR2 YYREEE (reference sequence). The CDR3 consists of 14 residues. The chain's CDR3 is CASSDGQGPDTQYF. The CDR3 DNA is TGTGCCAGCAGCGATGGTCAGGGTCCAGATACGCAGTATTTT.

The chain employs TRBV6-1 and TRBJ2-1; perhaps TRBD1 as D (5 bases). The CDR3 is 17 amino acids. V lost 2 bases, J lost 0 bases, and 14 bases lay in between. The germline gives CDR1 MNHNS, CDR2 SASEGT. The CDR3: CASSEPQGPPSYNEQFF. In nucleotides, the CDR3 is TGTGCCAGCAGTGAACCCCAGGGTCCCCCCTCCTACAATGAGCAGTTCTTC.

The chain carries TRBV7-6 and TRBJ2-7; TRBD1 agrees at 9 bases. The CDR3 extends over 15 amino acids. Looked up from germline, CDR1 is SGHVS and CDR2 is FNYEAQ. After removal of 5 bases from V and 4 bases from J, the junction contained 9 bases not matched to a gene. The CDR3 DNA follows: TGTGCCAGCAGCACCACTCCGGGACAGGGTTACGAGCAGTACTTC. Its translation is CASSTTPGQGYEQYF.

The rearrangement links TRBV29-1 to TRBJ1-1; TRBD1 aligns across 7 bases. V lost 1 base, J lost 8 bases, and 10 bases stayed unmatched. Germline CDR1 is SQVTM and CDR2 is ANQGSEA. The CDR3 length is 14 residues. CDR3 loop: CSVEARGRGIEAFF. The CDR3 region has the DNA TGCAGCGTTGAAGCTAGGGGGCGCGGTATAGAAGCTTTCTTT. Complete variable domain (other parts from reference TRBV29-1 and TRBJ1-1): SAVISQKPSRDICQRGTSLTIQCQVDSQVTMMFWYRQQPGQSLTLIATANQGSEATYESGFVIDKFPISRPNLTFSTLTVSNMSPEDSSIYLCSVEARGRGIEAFFGQGTRLTVV.

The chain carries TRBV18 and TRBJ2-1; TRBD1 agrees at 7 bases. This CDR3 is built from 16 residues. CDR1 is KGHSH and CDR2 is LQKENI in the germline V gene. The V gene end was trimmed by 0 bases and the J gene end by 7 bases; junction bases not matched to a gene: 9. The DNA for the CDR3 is TGTGCCAGCTCACCACCGACGAGACAGGGTTCAAATGAGCAGTTCTTC. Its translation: CASSPPTRQGSNEQFF. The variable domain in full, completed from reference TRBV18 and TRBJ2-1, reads NAGVMQNPRHLVRRRGQEARLRCSPMKGHSHVYWYRQLPEEGLKFMVYLQKENIIDESGMPKERFSAEFPKEGPSILRIQQVVRGDSAAYFCASSPPTRQGSNEQFFGPGTRLTVL.

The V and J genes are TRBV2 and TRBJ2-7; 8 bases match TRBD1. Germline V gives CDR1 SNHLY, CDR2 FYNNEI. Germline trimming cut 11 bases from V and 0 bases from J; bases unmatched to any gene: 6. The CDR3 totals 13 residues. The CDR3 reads CAGGQGPSYEQYV. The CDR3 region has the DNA TGTGCCGGCGGACAGGGACCCTCCTACGAGCAGTACGTC.

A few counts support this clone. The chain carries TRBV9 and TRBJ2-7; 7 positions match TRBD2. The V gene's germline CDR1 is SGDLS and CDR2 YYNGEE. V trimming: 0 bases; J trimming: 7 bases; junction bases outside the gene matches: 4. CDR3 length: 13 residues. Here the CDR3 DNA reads TGTGCCAGCAGCGTAGGAGGGCGGGGGGAGCAGTACTTC. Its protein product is CASSVGGRGEQYF.

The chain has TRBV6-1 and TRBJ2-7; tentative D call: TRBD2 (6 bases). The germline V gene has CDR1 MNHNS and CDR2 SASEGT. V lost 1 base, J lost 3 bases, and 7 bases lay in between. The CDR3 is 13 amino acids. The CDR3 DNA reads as TGTGCCAGCAGTGAAGTCGGGAGCTACGAGCAGTACTTC. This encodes CASSEVGSYEQYF.

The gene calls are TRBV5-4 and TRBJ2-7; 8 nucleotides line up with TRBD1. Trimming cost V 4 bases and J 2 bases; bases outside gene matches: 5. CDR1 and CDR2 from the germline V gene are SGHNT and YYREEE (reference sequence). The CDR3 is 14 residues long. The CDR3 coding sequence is TGTGCCAGCAGCCTAGACAGGGGAACCTACGAGCAGTACGTC. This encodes CASSLDRGTYEQYV.